The 14 T cell receptor beta chains presented below share a single source sample, sequenced in a study of blood T cell repertoires in COVID-19. The assay was immunoSEQ multiplex PCR, and TCRdb's table has in-frame clones only and misses some. The data hold about 150,000 clones, with approximately 77% observed a single time. The sequenced sample was peripheral blood. These receptors were collected from a woman of 80 years or more with active or convalescent COVID-19.

The chain is built from TRBV7-2 and TRBJ2-1; perhaps TRBD2 as D (6 bases). This CDR3 is built from 15 residues. In germline, CDR1 is SGHTA, CDR2 FQGNSA. The ends were cut back, 5 bases at V and 7 bases at J, with 18 bases in the middle. In DNA, the CDR3 is TGTGCCAGCAGCCCCCACCCCGGGAGTGTGAATGAGCAGTTCTTC. Protein: CASSPHPGSVNEQFF.

The chain is built from TRBV15 and TRBJ2-7, with 11 bases matching TRBD1. V gave up 0 bases and J gave up 2 bases; unmatched junction bases: 21. This CDR3 comprises 22 residues. Germline loops: CDR1 LNHNV, CDR2 YYDKDF (reference sequence). CDR3 in amino acids: CATSRDRGWDRGANPRTYEQYF. Written as DNA, the CDR3 is TGTGCCACCAGCAGAGACCGCGGATGGGACAGGGGGGCAAACCCTAGAACCTACGAGCAGTACTTC.

V is TRBV30 and J is TRBJ1-6; 7 positions match TRBD1. The V segment lost 7 bases and the J segment 5 bases; nucleotides outside the gene matches: 11. The CDR3 contains 15 residues. CDR1 is GTSNPN, CDR2 SVGIG, per germline (reference sequence). The CDR3 spells CAFRYWDSNNSPLHF. CDR3 nucleotide sequence: TGTGCCTTTCGGTATTGGGACAGCAATAATTCACCCCTCCACTTT.

CDR3 amino acids: CASSIKTSGSETQYF. The DNA for the CDR3 is TGTGCCAGTAGTATTAAGACTAGCGGGAGTGAGACCCAGTACTTC. The gene calls are TRBV19 and TRBJ2-5; the match to TRBD2 covers 12 bases. Germline values: CDR1 LNHDA, CDR2 SQIVND (reference sequence). The CDR3 totals 15 residues. V lost 3 bases, J lost 5 bases, and 4 bases stayed unmatched.

A single count supports this clone. CDR3 in DNA: TGTGCCAGCAGCCCCGGCGGGAGCGGTGAGCAGTTCTTC. Translating it yields CASSPGGSGEQFF. The chain joins TRBV7-3 to TRBJ2-1, with TRBD2 matching 7 bases. The germline V gene has CDR1 SGHTA and CDR2 FQGTGA. Trimming cost V 5 bases and J 9 bases; bases outside gene matches: 7. This CDR3 comprises 13 residues.

J is TRBJ2-5 and V is TRBV19; TRBD2 aligns across 15 bases. Germline CDR1 reads LNHDA; CDR2 reads SQIVND (reference sequence). CDR3 size: 16 residues. Unmatched junction bases numbered 9, after V lost 8 bases and J lost 5 bases. CDR3 sequence: CASSGLAGGVDETQYF. The CDR3, as DNA: TGTGCCAGTTCGGGACTAGCGGGAGGAGTCGATGAGACCCAGTACTTC.

This clone was observed once. The V gene is TRBV18, the J gene TRBJ2-1; 9 bases fit TRBD2. With 5 bases clipped from V and 9 bases from J, the junction kept 11 bases outside the gene matches. Germline loops: CDR1 KGHSH, CDR2 LQKENI. This CDR3 comprises 15 residues. CDR3 nucleotide sequence: TGTGCCAGCTCATCGACTAGCGGTCTGAGGGGTGAGCAGTTCTTC. It translates to CASSSTSGLRGEQFF.

CDR3 residues: CASSWSGLGTDTQYF. The CDR3 DNA follows: TGTGCCAGCAGTTGGAGCGGGCTGGGGACAGATACGCAGTATTTT. V gene TRBV27 combines with J gene TRBJ2-3; possibly TRBD2 for D (6 bases). V dropped 4 bases and J dropped 3 bases, with 14 bases sitting between them. The germline V gene has CDR1 MNHEY and CDR2 SMNVEV (reference sequence). This CDR3 region has 15 residues.

This chain links TRBV6-5 with TRBJ2-2; TRBD2 is a possible D gene (5 bases). The CDR3 extends over 14 amino acids. The V and J ends lost 5 bases and 5 bases respectively, with 12 bases between them. The germline CDR1 and CDR2 sequences are MNHEY and SVGAGI. CDR3 amino acids: CASSTQLATGELFF. In DNA form, the CDR3 reads TGTGCCAGCAGTACCCAGCTAGCTACCGGGGAGCTGTTTTTT.

This clone was seen only a few times. The V and J genes are TRBV3-1 (or the pseudogene TRBV3-2) and TRBJ1-2; D may be TRBD1 (6 bases). The CDR3 has 13 residues. Germline V gene data show CDR1 as LGHDT and CDR2 as YNNKEL (reference sequence). The V end was cut by 4 bases, the J end by 4 bases, with 10 bases between. CDR3 coding DNA: TGTGCCAGCAGCCCGGACAGTCCCTATGGCTACACCTTC. Translated: CASSPDSPYGYTF.

V usage is TRBV29-1 and J usage is TRBJ1-2; no reliable D call. The CDR3 is 12 amino acids. The V and J ends lost 2 bases and 7 bases respectively, with 11 bases between them. Germline loops: CDR1 SQVTM, CDR2 ANQGSEA. In DNA form, the CDR3 reads TGCAGCGTTGAAACCCCGGGAGGTGGCTACACCTTC. The encoded protein is CSVETPGGGYTF. Full variable domain (rest looked up from reference TRBV29-1 and TRBJ1-2): SAVISQKPSRDICQRGTSLTIQCQVDSQVTMMFWYRQQPGQSLTLIATANQGSEATYESGFVIDKFPISRPNLTFSTLTVSNMSPEDSSIYLCSVETPGGGYTFGSGTRLTVV.

This clone was seen more than once but under ten times. V and J are TRBV18 and TRBJ1-6, with D possibly being TRBD1 (5 bases). Per the germline V gene, CDR1 is KGHSH and CDR2 is LQKENI. The CDR3 length is 15 residues. Trimming pared 4 bases from V and 7 bases from J, leaving 14 bases between. In DNA form, the CDR3 reads TGTGCCAGCTCACTCCCCAGGGTACCAAATTCACCCCTCCACTTT. Its protein product is CASSLPRVPNSPLHF.

The chain carries TRBV5-1 and TRBJ1-1, with D tentatively TRBD1 (6 bases). The CDR3 runs 15 residues. V gave up 2 bases and J gave up 4 bases, with 15 bases separating them. Germline-derived CDR1 and CDR2 are SGHRS and YFSETQ. CDR3 in DNA: TGCGCCAGCAGCTTAGGGGGTGAGATTGGCACTGAAGCTTTCTTT. This sequence encodes CASSLGGEIGTEAFF.

The chain carries TRBV3-1 (or the pseudogene TRBV3-2) and TRBJ1-3; the D is unclear. V lost 4 bases and J 0 bases, leaving 10 bases between the germline ends. The CDR3 spans 15 residues. The V gene's germline CDR1 is LGHDT and CDR2 YNNKEL (reference sequence). CDR3 protein: CASSLTTGSGNTIYF. The CDR3 region has the DNA TGTGCCAGCAGCCTCACTACCGGCTCTGGAAACACCATATATTTT.